This T cell receptor beta chain is from a study of graft-versus-host responses after intestinal transplantation. Study-level findings and limits: With peak circulating GvH clone levels came an association with early post-transplant HvG declines.

The V segment lost 1 base and the J segment 2 bases; nucleotides outside the gene matches: 4. The germline V gene encodes CDR1 SEHNR and CDR2 FQNEAQ (reference sequence). CDR3 length: 15 amino acids. To note about this clone: What it binds is unknown.

The table came from immunoSEQ multiplex PCR; TCRdb's copy has only in-frame clones and leaves some out. The sample lists roughly 99,000 clones; approximately 85% were seen once. This specimen consisted of PBMCs, obtained 255 days after intestinal transplant. This clonotype originated in a human patient who received an intestinal transplant, so some T cells may come from the graft donor. The rearrangement links TRBV7-9 to TRBJ2-5; 7 positions match TRBD2. The CDR3 DNA follows: TGTGCCAGCAGCTTAGGCCTAGCGGATCAAGAGACCCAGTACTTC. It codes for CASSLGLADQETQYF. The variable domain in full, completed from reference TRBV7-9 and TRBJ2-5, reads DTGVSQNPRHKITKRGQNVTFRCDPISEHNRLYWYRQTLGQGPEFLTYFQNEAQLEKSRLLSDRFSAERPKGSFSTLEIQRTEQGDSAMYLCASSLGLADQETQYFGPGTRLLVL.